This T cell receptor (beta chain) was observed in a study of blood T cells in healthy people across ages. Study-wide points: Per million T cells, TCR beta diversity dropped about linearly as age rose.

This clonotype was detected only a few times. Its antigen is still unknown. V shed 6 bases and J 7 bases; nucleotides not matched to a gene: 13. The V gene's germline CDR1 is DFQATT and CDR2 SNEGSKA (reference sequence). The CDR3 has 16 amino acids. With a J-beta primer mix and a sample-barcoded 5' primer, a second PCR ran roughly 6 to 11 cycles. MiXCR, applied by TCRdb to the 5' RACE reads, yields one record per CDR3 protein. The sample records roughly 1,000,000 distinct CDR3 sequences, approximately 26% being singletons. The same sample was also studied in work on T cells of mothers and their children. That report adds: Related and unrelated pairs show similar shaping of TCR recombination output by thymic selection.

What was sequenced was blood. The rearrangement uses TRBV20-1 and TRBJ2-1; 12 nucleotides align to TRBD2. The clonotype originates from a girl aged 2 to 9 in good health. Written as DNA, the CDR3 is TGCAGTGCCGCCCCTCCTAGCGGGAGGGCCTGGAATGAGCAGTTCTTC. Translation: CSAAPPSGRAWNEQFF.